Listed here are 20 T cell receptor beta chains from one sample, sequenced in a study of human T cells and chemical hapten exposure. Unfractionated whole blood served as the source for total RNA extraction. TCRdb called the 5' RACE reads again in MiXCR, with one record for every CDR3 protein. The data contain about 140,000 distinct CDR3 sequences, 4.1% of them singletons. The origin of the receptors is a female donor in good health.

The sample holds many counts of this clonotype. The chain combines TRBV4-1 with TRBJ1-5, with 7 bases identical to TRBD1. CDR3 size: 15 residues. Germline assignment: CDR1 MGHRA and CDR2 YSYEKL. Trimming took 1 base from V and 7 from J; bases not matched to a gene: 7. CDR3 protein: CASSQVRTGRQPQHF. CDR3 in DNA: TGCGCCAGCAGCCAAGTGCGGACAGGAAGACAGCCCCAGCATTTT.

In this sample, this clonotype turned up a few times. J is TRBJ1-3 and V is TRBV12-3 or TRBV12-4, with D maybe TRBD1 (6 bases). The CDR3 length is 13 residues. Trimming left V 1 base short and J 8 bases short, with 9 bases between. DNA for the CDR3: TGTGCCAGCAGTTTAGGAGGGGGGGACACCATATATTTT. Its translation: CASSLGGGDTIYF.

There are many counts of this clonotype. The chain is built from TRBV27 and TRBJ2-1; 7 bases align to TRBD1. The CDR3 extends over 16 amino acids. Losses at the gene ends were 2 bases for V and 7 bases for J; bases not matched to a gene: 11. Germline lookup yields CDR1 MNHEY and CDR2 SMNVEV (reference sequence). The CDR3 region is CASSLVQGWSRNEQFF. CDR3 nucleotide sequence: TGTGCCAGCAGTTTAGTACAGGGGTGGTCTCGGAATGAGCAGTTCTTC.

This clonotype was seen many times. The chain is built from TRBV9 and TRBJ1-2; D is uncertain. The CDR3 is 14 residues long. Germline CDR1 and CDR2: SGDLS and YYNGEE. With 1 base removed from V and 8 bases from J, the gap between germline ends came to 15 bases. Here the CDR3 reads CASSVLSSGEGYTF. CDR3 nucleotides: TGTGCCAGCAGCGTACTCTCCTCTGGGGAGGGCTACACCTTC.

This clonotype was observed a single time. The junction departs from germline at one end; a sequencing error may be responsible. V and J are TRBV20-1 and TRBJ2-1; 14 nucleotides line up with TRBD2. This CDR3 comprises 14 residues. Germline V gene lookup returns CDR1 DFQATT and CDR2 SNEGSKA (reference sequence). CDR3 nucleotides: TGCAGTGCTAGGGGGGGGACTAGCGGGGGTCGTCGGTTTTTC. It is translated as CSARGGTSGGRRFF.

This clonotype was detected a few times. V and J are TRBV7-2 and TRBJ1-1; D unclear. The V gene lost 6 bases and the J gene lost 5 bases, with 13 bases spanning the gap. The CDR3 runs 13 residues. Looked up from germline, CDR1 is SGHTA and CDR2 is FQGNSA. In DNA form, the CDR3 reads TGTGCCAGCAGTCTAATCGGGGAGACTGAAGCTTTCTTT. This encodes CASSLIGETEAFF.

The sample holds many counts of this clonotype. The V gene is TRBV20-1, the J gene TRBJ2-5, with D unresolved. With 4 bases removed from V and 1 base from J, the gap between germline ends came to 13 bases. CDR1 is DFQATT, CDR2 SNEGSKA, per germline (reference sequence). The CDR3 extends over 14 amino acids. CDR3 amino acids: CSAKQFSGQETQYF. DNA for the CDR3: TGCAGTGCTAAACAATTCTCGGGCCAAGAGACCCAGTACTTC.

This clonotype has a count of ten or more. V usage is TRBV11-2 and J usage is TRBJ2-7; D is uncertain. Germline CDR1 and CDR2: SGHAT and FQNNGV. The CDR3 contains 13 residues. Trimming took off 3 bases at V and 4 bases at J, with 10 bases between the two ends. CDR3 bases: TGTGCCAGCAGCTTCATAGGGTCTTACGAGCAGTACTTC. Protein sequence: CASSFIGSYEQYF. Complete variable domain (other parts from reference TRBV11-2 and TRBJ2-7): EAGVAQSPRYKIIEKRQSVAFWCNPISGHATLYWYQQILGQGPKLLIQFQNNGVVDDSQLPKDRFSAERLKGVDSTLKIQPAKLEDSAVYLCASSFIGSYEQYFGPGTRLTVT.

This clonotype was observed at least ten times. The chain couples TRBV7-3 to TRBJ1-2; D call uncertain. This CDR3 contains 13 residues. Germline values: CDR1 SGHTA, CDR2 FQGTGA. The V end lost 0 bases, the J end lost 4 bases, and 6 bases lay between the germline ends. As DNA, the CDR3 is TGTGCCAGCAGCTTAACATCCTCCTATGGCTACACCTTC. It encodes CASSLTSSYGYTF.

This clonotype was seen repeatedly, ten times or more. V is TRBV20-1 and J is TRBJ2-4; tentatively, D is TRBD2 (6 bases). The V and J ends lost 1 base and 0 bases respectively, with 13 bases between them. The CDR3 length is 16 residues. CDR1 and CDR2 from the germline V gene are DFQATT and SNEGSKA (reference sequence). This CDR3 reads CSARGAGTVAKNIQYF. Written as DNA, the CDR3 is TGCAGTGCTAGAGGGGCGGGGACCGTAGCCAAAAACATTCAGTACTTC.

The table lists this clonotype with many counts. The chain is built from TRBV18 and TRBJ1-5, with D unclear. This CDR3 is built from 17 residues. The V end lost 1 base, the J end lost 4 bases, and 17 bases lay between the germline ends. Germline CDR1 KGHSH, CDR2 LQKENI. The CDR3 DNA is TGTGCCAGCTCACCACGTGGGGTTAACATTGGGAATCAGCCCCAGCATTTT. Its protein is CASSPRGVNIGNQPQHF.

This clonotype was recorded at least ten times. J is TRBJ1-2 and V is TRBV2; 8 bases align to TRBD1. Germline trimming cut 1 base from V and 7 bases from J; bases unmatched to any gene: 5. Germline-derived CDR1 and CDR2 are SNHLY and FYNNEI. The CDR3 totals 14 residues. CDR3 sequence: CASSEVGQGSGYTF. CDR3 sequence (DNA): TGTGCCAGCAGTGAAGTCGGACAGGGCTCTGGCTACACCTTC.

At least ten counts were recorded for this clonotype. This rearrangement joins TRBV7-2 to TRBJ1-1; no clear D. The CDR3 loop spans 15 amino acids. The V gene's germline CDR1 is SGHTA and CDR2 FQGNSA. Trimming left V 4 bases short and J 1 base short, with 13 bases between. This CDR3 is CASSYGRVKNTEAFF. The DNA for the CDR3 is TGTGCCAGCAGCTACGGGCGGGTAAAGAACACTGAAGCTTTCTTT.

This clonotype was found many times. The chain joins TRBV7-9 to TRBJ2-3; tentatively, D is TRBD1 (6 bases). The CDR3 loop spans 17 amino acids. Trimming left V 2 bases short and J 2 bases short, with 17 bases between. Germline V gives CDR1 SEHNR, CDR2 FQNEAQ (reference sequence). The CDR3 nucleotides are TGTGCCAGCAGCTTATGGTGGGACACCAGGTACACAGATACGCAGTATTTT. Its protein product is CASSLWWDTRYTDTQYF.

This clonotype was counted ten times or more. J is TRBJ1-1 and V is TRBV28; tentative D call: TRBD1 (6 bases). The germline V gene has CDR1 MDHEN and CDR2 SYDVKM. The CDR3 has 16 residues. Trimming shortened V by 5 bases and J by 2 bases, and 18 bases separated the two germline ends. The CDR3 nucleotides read TGTGCCAGCAGTCTCCCCATCCGGGGGCCAAACACTGAAGCTTTCTTT. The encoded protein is CASSLPIRGPNTEAFF.

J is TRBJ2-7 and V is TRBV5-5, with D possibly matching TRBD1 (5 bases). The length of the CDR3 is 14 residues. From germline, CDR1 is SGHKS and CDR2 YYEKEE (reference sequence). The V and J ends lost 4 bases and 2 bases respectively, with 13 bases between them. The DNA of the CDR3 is TGTGCCAGCAGCCGACTTGTGGGGCCCTACGAGCAGTACTTC. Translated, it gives CASSRLVGPYEQYF.

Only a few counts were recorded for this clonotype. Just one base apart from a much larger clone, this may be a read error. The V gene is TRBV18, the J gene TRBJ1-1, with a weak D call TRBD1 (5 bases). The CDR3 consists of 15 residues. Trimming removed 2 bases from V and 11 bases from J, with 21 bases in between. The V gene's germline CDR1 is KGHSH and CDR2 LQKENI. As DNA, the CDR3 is TGTGCCAGCTCACCAACGGGCCCCGGCAGGGAGGTGGCTTTCTTT. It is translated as CASSPTGPGREVAFF.

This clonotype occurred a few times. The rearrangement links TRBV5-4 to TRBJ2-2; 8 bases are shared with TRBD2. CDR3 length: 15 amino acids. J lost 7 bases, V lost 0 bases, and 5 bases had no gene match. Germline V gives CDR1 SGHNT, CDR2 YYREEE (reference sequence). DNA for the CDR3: TGTGCCAGCAGCTTGGAGCGGGGGTACGTCGGGGAGCTGTTTTTT. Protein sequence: CASSLERGYVGELFF.

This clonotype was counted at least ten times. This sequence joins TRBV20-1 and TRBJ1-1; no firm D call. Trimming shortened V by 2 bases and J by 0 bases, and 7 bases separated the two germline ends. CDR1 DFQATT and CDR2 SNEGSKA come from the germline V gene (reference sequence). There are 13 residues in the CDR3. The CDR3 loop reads CSARRKMNTEAFF. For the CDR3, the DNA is TGCAGTGCTAGACGGAAAATGAACACTGAAGCTTTCTTT.

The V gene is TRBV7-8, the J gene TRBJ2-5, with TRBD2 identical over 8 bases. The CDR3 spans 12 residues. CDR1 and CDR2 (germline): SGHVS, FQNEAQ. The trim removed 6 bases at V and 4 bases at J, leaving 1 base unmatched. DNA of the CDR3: TGTGCCAGCAGTGGGACTAGAGAGACCCAGTACTTC. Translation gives CASSGTRETQYF.